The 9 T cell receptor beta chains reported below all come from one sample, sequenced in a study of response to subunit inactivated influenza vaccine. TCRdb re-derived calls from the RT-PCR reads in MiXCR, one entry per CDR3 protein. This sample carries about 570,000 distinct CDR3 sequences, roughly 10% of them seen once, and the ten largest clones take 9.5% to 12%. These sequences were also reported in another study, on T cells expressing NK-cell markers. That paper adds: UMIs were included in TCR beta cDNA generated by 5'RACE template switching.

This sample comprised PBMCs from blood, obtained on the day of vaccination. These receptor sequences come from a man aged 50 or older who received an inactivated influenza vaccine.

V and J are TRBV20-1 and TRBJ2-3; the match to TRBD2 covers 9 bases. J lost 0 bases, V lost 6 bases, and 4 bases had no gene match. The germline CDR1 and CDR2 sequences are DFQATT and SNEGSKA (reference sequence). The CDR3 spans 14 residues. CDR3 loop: CSAGTSHSTDTQYF. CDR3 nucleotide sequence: TGCAGTGCGGGGACTAGCCACAGCACAGATACGCAGTATTTT.

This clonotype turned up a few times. CDR3 protein: CASSPTSGGSEDTQYF. CDR3 DNA sequence: TGTGCCAGCAGCCCGACTAGCGGGGGGTCGGAAGATACGCAGTATTTT. The V and J genes are TRBV28 and TRBJ2-3; TRBD2 matches at 13 bases. The CDR3 totals 16 residues. J lost 5 bases, V lost 6 bases, and 8 bases had no gene match. Germline V CDR1 and CDR2: MDHEN, SYDVKM.

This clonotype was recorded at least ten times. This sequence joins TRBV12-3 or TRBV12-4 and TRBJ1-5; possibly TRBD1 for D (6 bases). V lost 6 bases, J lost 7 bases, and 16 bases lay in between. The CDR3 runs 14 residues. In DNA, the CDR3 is TGTGCCAGCAGGGTAGGGGGAGATACCCAGCCCCAGCATTTT. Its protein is CASRVGGDTQPQHF.

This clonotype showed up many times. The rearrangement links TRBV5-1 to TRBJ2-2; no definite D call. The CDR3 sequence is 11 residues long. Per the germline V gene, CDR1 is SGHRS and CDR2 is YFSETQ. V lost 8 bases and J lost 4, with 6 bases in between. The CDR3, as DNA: TGCGCCAGTAGATCCACCGGGGAGCTGTTTTTT. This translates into CASRSTGELFF.

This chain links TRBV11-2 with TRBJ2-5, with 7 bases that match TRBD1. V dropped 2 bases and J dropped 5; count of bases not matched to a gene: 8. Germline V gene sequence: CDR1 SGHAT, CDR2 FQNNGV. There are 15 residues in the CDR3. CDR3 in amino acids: CASSLLRGRDETQYF. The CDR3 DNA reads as TGTGCCAGCAGCTTACTGAGGGGGCGCGATGAGACCCAGTACTTC.

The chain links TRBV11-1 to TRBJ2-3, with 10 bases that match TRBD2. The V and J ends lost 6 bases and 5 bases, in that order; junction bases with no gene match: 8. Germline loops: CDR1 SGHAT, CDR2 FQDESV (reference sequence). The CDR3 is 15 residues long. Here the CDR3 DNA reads TGTGCCAGCAGTTCAGCGGGGGGGCATGGAGATACGCAGTATTTT. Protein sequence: CASSSAGGHGDTQYF. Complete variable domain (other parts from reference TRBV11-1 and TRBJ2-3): EAEVAQSPRYKITEKSQAVAFWCDPISGHATLYWYRQILGQGPELLVQFQDESVVDDSQLPKDRFSAERLKGVDSTLKIQPAELGDSAMYLCASSSAGGHGDTQYFGPGTRLTVL.

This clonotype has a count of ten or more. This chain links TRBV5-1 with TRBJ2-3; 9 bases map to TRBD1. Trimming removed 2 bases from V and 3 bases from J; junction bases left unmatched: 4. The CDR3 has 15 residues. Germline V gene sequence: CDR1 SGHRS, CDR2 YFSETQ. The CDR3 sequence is CASSFGDRDTDTQYF. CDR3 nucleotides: TGCGCCAGCAGCTTTGGGGACAGGGATACAGATACGCAGTATTTT.

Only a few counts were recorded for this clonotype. CDR3 residues: CASSPGTRKETQYF. The DNA of the CDR3 is TGTGCCAGCAGTCCCGGGACACGGAAAGAGACCCAGTACTTC. The rearrangement uses TRBV2 and TRBJ2-5; the D gene is possibly TRBD1 (6 bases). The germline CDR1 and CDR2 sequences are SNHLY and FYNNEI. CDR3 length: 14 residues. Trimming stripped 5 bases from V and 3 bases from J, with 13 bases between.

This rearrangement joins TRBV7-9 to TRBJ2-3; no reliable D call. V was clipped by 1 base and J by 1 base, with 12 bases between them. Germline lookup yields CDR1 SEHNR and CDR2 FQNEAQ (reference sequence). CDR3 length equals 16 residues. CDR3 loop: CASSLGLGLRTDTQYF. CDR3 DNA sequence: TGTGCCAGCAGCTTAGGTCTCGGGCTCCGCACAGATACGCAGTATTTT.